The 11 T cell receptor beta chains presented below share a single source sample, sequenced in a study of CD8+ T cells in alopecia areata. Treatment here: oral pan-JAK inhibitor, 5-10 mg twice daily. Investigators isolated RNA and reverse transcribed it into cDNA to act as the sequencing template. The assay was immunoSEQ multiplex PCR, and TCRdb's table has in-frame clones only and misses some. Among about 140,000 clones, 75% to 85% were seen once, and the ten largest hold more than 20%. Sequencing used CD8+ T cells sorted from blood, obtained at week 4, from a patient treated with tofacitinib. These receptor sequences come from a human donor with alopecia areata.

This clone came up a few times. The gene calls are TRBV6-5 and TRBJ2-1; D may be TRBD2 (5 bases). CDR1 is MNHEY and CDR2 is SVGAGI in the germline V gene. V dropped 0 bases and J dropped 0 bases, with 6 bases sitting between them. The CDR3 is 15 amino acids. The DNA for the CDR3 is TGTGCCAGCAGTTACTCGGGGAGCTCCTACAATGAGCAGTTCTTC. Translating it yields CASSYSGSSYNEQFF.

The chain employs TRBV10-3 and TRBJ1-2; TRBD1 is a possible D gene (6 bases). Per the germline V gene, CDR1 is ENHRY and CDR2 is SYGVKD. The CDR3 loop spans 16 amino acids. The V gene lost 10 bases and the J gene lost 6 bases, with 27 bases spanning the gap. The DNA of the CDR3 is TGTGCCAGCAACCCCAATAAAGCCTGGGACAACGATGGCTACACCTTC. Translated, it gives CASNPNKAWDNDGYTF.

This chain uses TRBV10-2 with TRBJ2-7; D possibly corresponds to TRBD1 (5 bases). The CDR3 runs 10 residues. V was pared by 10 bases and J by 2 bases, with 6 bases between. Germline CDR1 reads WSHSY; CDR2 reads SAAADI. This chain's CDR3 is CATGTYEQYF. DNA of the CDR3: TGCGCCACAGGGACCTACGAGCAGTACTTC.

This clone has only a few counts. This sequence joins TRBV29-1 and TRBJ1-2; the match to TRBD1 covers 9 bases. This CDR3 has 13 amino acids. Germline V gene data show CDR1 as SQVTM and CDR2 as ANQGSEA. With 6 bases clipped from V and 1 base from J, the junction kept 3 bases outside the gene matches. The CDR3 region is CSVRQGDNYGYTF. The CDR3 bases are TGCAGCGTGAGACAGGGGGATAACTATGGCTACACCTTC. The full variable domain, rest sourced from reference TRBV29-1 and TRBJ1-2, is SAVISQKPSRDICQRGTSLTIQCQVDSQVTMMFWYRQQPGQSLTLIATANQGSEATYESGFVIDKFPISRPNLTFSTLTVSNMSPEDSSIYLCSVRQGDNYGYTFGSGTRLTVV.

The rearrangement joins TRBV5-6 to TRBJ2-3, with 7 bases lining up with TRBD2. Germline V CDR1 and CDR2: SGHDT, YYEEEE. Losses at the gene ends were 0 bases for V and 2 bases for J; bases not matched to a gene: 6. The CDR3 consists of 16 residues. The CDR3 here is CASSLGLAELTDTQYF. CDR3 in DNA: TGTGCCAGCAGCTTGGGGCTAGCGGAACTCACAGATACGCAGTATTTT.

This clone has a single count. The chain combines TRBV7-9 with TRBJ2-3, with TRBD2 matching 9 bases. The CDR3 covers 19 residues. Germline CDR1 SEHNR, CDR2 FQNEAQ (reference sequence). V shed 5 bases and J 1 base; nucleotides not matched to a gene: 16. DNA of the CDR3: TGTGCCAGCAGCCCTACGGCCTCCGAAATAGCGGGGGGCACAGATACGCAGTATTTT. Translation: CASSPTASEIAGGTDTQYF.

The chain joins TRBV29-1 to TRBJ2-7, with TRBD2 as a possible D gene (6 bases). Trimming cost V 4 bases and J 5 bases, with 6 bases left between them. This CDR3 is built from 10 residues. Per germline, CDR1 SQVTM and CDR2 ANQGSEA. The CDR3 nucleotides are TGCAGCGTTGTAGCGGACGAGCAGTACTTC. Protein product: CSVVADEQYF.

V and J are TRBV6-5 and TRBJ2-3, with TRBD2 identical over 7 bases. CDR3 size: 16 residues. The germline gives CDR1 MNHEY, CDR2 SVGAGI. Unmatched junction bases numbered 7, after V lost 2 bases and J lost 2 bases. CDR3 sequence reads: CASSYPGGRVTDTQYF. For the CDR3, the DNA is TGTGCCAGCAGTTACCCGGGGGGTCGGGTCACAGATACGCAGTATTTT.

This clone occurred once. J is TRBJ2-1 and V is TRBV5-6; D gene uncertain. This CDR3 is built from 15 residues. V lost 0 bases and J lost 2, with 9 bases in between. CDR1 and CDR2 from the germline V gene are SGHDT and YYEEEE. The CDR3 region is CASSLDRTPYNEQFF. In nucleotides, the CDR3 is TGTGCCAGCAGCTTGGATCGGACGCCCTACAATGAGCAGTTCTTC.

This chain connects TRBV5-6 to TRBJ2-1; no firm D call. V lost 1 base and J 7 bases, leaving 3 bases between the germline ends. Germline CDR1 SGHDT, CDR2 YYEEEE. CDR3 length: 11 amino acids. CDR3 protein: CASSLTNEQFF. Here the CDR3 DNA reads TGTGCCAGCAGCTTGACGAATGAGCAGTTCTTC.

The chain has TRBV7-9 and TRBJ2-5, with TRBD1 identical over 8 bases. V lost 5 bases to trimming and J lost 2 bases; unmatched junction nucleotides: 10. The CDR3 loop spans 16 amino acids. Per the germline V gene, CDR1 is SEHNR and CDR2 is FQNEAQ (reference sequence). As DNA, the CDR3 is TGTGCCAGCAGCGCCGTTGGACAGGGTGAACAAGAGACCCAGTACTTC. Its protein product is CASSAVGQGEQETQYF.